One and the same sample provided the 27 T cell receptor beta chains below, sequenced in a study of blood T cell repertoires in COVID-19. Repertoires were generated with immunoSEQ multiplex PCR, while TCRdb's copy carries only in-frame clones and drops some. This table has about 140,000 clones, 65% to 80% appearing once. Sequencing input: peripheral blood. The origin of the receptors is a man aged 60-69 years with acute or convalescent COVID-19.

The chain couples TRBV5-1 to TRBJ2-3; TRBD1 aligns across 9 bases. Germline loops: CDR1 SGHRS, CDR2 YFSETQ. The J segment lost 4 bases and the V segment lost 4 bases, leaving 7 bases of the junction unmatched. The CDR3 has 15 residues. CDR3 amino acids: CASSAGQGGPDTQYF. CDR3 coding DNA: TGCGCCAGCAGCGCGGGACAGGGCGGCCCAGATACGCAGTATTTT.

This rearrangement joins TRBV9 to TRBJ2-1; D not resolved. V lost 0 bases and J 0 bases, leaving 13 bases between the germline ends. The CDR3 extends over 17 amino acids. CDR1 SGDLS and CDR2 YYNGEE come from the germline V gene. The CDR3 region is CASSVEAASSSYNEQFF. The CDR3 nucleotides are TGTGCCAGCAGCGTAGAAGCAGCGTCTAGCTCCTACAATGAGCAGTTCTTC.

The chain carries TRBV28 and TRBJ1-6; D uncertain. With 6 bases removed from V and 7 bases from J, the gap between germline ends came to 13 bases. CDR3 length equals 14 residues. CDR1 is MDHEN and CDR2 is SYDVKM in the germline V gene. The CDR3 spells CASRGSRGNSPLHF. As DNA, the CDR3 is TGTGCCAGCAGAGGGTCCCGGGGAAATTCACCCCTCCACTTT.

The chain couples TRBV2 to TRBJ1-5, with D hard to call. Trimming took off 1 base at V and 8 bases at J, with 12 bases between the two ends. The germline V gene encodes CDR1 SNHLY and CDR2 FYNNEI. The CDR3 loop spans 14 amino acids. CDR3 nucleotide sequence: TGTGCCAGCAGTGAAGAATCGGGGTATAAGCCCCAGCATTTT. This codes for CASSEESGYKPQHF.

J is TRBJ2-1 and V is TRBV7-3; TRBD2 matches at 7 bases. The CDR3 is 14 amino acids. CDR1 SGHTA and CDR2 FQGTGA come from the germline V gene. V lost 3 bases to trimming and J lost 4 bases; unmatched junction nucleotides: 3. The CDR3 DNA follows: TGTGCCAGCAGCTTGGCTAGCGGTTACAATGAGCAGTTCTTC. Its protein product is CASSLASGYNEQFF.

This clone has only a few counts. V gene TRBV5-4 combines with J gene TRBJ1-2; tentatively, D is TRBD1 (6 bases). The CDR3 runs 12 residues. Germline CDR1 SGHNT, CDR2 YYREEE (reference sequence). V was cut by 1 base and J by 6 bases, with 7 bases left in between. CDR3 nucleotides: TGTGCCAGCAGCTTGAACAGGGATGGCTACACCTTC. Translated, it gives CASSLNRDGYTF.

The V call is TRBV28, the J call TRBJ2-7, with a possible D match to TRBD1 (8 bases). Germline CDR1 MDHEN, CDR2 SYDVKM. V shed 3 bases and J shed 3 bases, with 12 bases lying between them. This CDR3 is built from 14 residues. Here the CDR3 reads CASSFTGGDYEQYF. The CDR3, as DNA: TGTGCCAGCAGTTTCACAGGGGGGGACTACGAGCAGTACTTC.

This rearrangement joins TRBV7-9 to TRBJ1-2, with 9 bases lining up with TRBD1. Germline lookup yields CDR1 SEHNR and CDR2 FQNEAQ (reference sequence). J lost 8 bases, V lost 5 bases, and 21 bases had no gene match. There are 18 residues in the CDR3. CDR3 in DNA: TGTGCCAGCAGCCCCAATTCTTCCCCGGGACAGGGTTTCAGCGGCTACACCTTC. Translated: CASSPNSSPGQGFSGYTF.

The chain employs TRBV5-1 and TRBJ2-1; 10 positions agree with TRBD2. This CDR3 is built from 15 residues. Germline loops: CDR1 SGHRS, CDR2 YFSETQ. Trimming cost V 4 bases and J 6 bases; bases outside gene matches: 7. CDR3 protein: CASSTSSGSINEQFF. The DNA for the CDR3 is TGCGCCAGCAGCACCTCTAGCGGGAGCATCAATGAGCAGTTCTTC.

The rearrangement joins TRBV2 to TRBJ1-2; 9 bases fit TRBD1. This CDR3 comprises 13 residues. With V trimmed by 8 bases and J by 4 bases, 5 bases remained unmatched. The germline CDR1 and CDR2 sequences are SNHLY and FYNNEI. The CDR3 loop reads CASSDRGGYGYTF. CDR3 in DNA: TGTGCCAGCTCGGACAGGGGAGGCTATGGCTACACCTTC.

The chain combines TRBV6-2 or TRBV6-3 with TRBJ2-7; TRBD1 aligns across 8 bases. CDR3 length: 14 residues. Trimming cost V 1 base and J 2 bases; bases outside gene matches: 1. The germline gives CDR1 MNHEY, CDR2 SVGEGT. The DNA for the CDR3 is TGTGCCAGCAGTTACTTGGGACAGGCCTACGAGCAGTACTTC. Translation: CASSYLGQAYEQYF.

The table lists this clone with a few counts. The chain employs TRBV30 and TRBJ2-7, with D unresolved. With 2 bases removed from V and 4 bases from J, the gap between germline ends came to 9 bases. The CDR3 is 12 amino acids. Germline CDR1 GTSNPN, CDR2 SVGIG (reference sequence). The CDR3 reads CAWSSSGYEQYF. Written as DNA, the CDR3 is TGTGCCTGGAGTTCTTCCGGTTACGAGCAGTACTTC.

The genes are TRBV18 and TRBJ2-1, with 9 bases that match TRBD1. The CDR3 runs 15 residues. V was pared by 3 bases and J by 8 bases, with 8 bases of the junction left unmatched. The germline V gene has CDR1 KGHSH and CDR2 LQKENI. The CDR3 region is CASSPGTGPRDEQFF. The CDR3 nucleotides are TGTGCCAGCTCACCCGGGACAGGGCCGCGCGATGAGCAGTTCTTC. The full variable domain, rest sourced from reference TRBV18 and TRBJ2-1, is NAGVMQNPRHLVRRRGQEARLRCSPMKGHSHVYWYRQLPEEGLKFMVYLQKENIIDESGMPKERFSAEFPKEGPSILRIQQVVRGDSAAYFCASSPGTGPRDEQFFGPGTRLTVL.

V and J are TRBV28 and TRBJ1-2; weak D call: TRBD1 (5 bases). Trimming stripped 2 bases from V and 4 bases from J, with 11 bases between. Germline values: CDR1 MDHEN, CDR2 SYDVKM. This CDR3 has 14 amino acids. The CDR3 bases are TGTGCCAGCAGTTTAGTGCAGGGAGGCTATGGCTACACCTTC. Protein sequence: CASSLVQGGYGYTF.

This chain connects TRBV7-9 to TRBJ1-4; a weak D match, TRBD1 (6 bases). Germline V gene data show CDR1 as SEHNR and CDR2 as FQNEAQ (reference sequence). With 7 bases removed from V and 7 bases from J, the gap between germline ends came to 19 bases. This CDR3 is built from 15 residues. DNA of the CDR3: TGTGCCAGCAACCACCACAGGGATGAGGGTGAAAAACTGTTTTTT. This sequence encodes CASNHHRDEGEKLFF.

The rearrangement joins TRBV6-5 to TRBJ2-7; D not resolved. The ends were cut back, 6 bases at V and 2 bases at J, with 17 bases in the middle. CDR1 MNHEY and CDR2 SVGAGI come from the germline V gene. This CDR3 is built from 15 residues. As DNA, the CDR3 is TGTGCCAGCAGACCTCCCGGGTCCAGAACCTACGAGCAGTACTTC. It specifies CASRPPGSRTYEQYF.

The chain has TRBV7-2 and TRBJ2-3; D is possibly TRBD2 (6 bases). V dropped 4 bases and J dropped 0 bases, with 14 bases sitting between them. This CDR3 comprises 16 residues. Germline CDR1 reads SGHTA; CDR2 reads FQGNSA. For the CDR3, the DNA is TGTGCCAGCAGCTCAGGGACTGTCGCTAGCACAGATACGCAGTATTTT. Its translation: CASSSGTVASTDTQYF.

Regarding this clone: Other DNA variants within this sample encode the same CDR3. The chain employs TRBV14 and TRBJ2-7, with D unclear. The CDR3 extends over 14 amino acids. CDR1 and CDR2 from the germline V gene are SGHDN and FVKESK. V was shortened by 0 bases and J by 0 bases, with 6 bases between the two germline ends. The CDR3 sequence: CASSQEAVSYEQYF. The CDR3 nucleotides read TGTGCCAGCAGCCAAGAAGCTGTCTCCTACGAGCAGTACTTC.

J is TRBJ1-2 and V is TRBV5-4; D is uncertain. Germline V gives CDR1 SGHNT, CDR2 YYREEE (reference sequence). Trimming stripped 0 bases from V and 2 bases from J, with 11 bases between. There are 15 residues in the CDR3. The CDR3, as DNA: TGTGCCAGCAGCTTGGCAGGTGGTGGGAACTATGGCTACACCTTC. Protein: CASSLAGGGNYGYTF.

The chain couples TRBV4-3 to TRBJ2-2; D not certain. V was pared by 0 bases and J by 5 bases, with 7 bases between. Germline V gives CDR1 LGHNA, CDR2 YSLEER. This CDR3 spans 14 amino acids. The CDR3 reads CASSQEFPTGELFF. The CDR3 region has the DNA TGCGCCAGCAGCCAAGAGTTTCCTACCGGGGAGCTGTTTTTT.

This chain links TRBV5-6 with TRBJ1-2; D possibly corresponds to TRBD1 (6 bases). The length of the CDR3 is 15 residues. The V end was cut by 4 bases, the J end by 4 bases, with 17 bases between. The germline CDR1 and CDR2 sequences are SGHDT and YYEEEE. The DNA of the CDR3 is TGTGCCAGCAGCCTGAGACAGGCCTACCTCTATGGCTACACCTTC. Translation gives CASSLRQAYLYGYTF.

This clone was seen a handful of times. The V call is TRBV10-3, the J call TRBJ2-3; 12 nucleotides align to TRBD2. This CDR3 is built from 14 residues. After removal of 8 bases from V and 6 bases from J, the junction contained 6 bases not matched to a gene. Germline V gene sequence: CDR1 ENHRY, CDR2 SYGVKD. In DNA form, the CDR3 reads TGTGCCATCTCTAGCGGGAGGGCCGGCGATACGCAGTATTTT. Protein: CAISSGRAGDTQYF.

The genes are TRBV7-9 and TRBJ2-1; 14 bases align to TRBD2. The CDR3 is made up of 16 amino acids. CDR1 and CDR2 from the germline V gene are SEHNR and FQNEAQ (reference sequence). J was trimmed by 4 bases and V by 5 bases; bases with no gene match: 4. The CDR3 spells CASSPRLAGGYNEQFF. In nucleotides, the CDR3 is TGTGCCAGCAGCCCCCGACTAGCGGGAGGGTACAATGAGCAGTTCTTC.

This clone was counted only a few times. The genes are TRBV9 and TRBJ1-6, with 9 bases lining up with TRBD1. There are 17 residues in the CDR3. V dropped 2 bases and J dropped 0; count of bases not matched to a gene: 3. Germline CDR1 SGDLS, CDR2 YYNGEE. CDR3 sequence (DNA): TGTGCCAGCAGCGTCGGACAGGGGAGCTCCTATAATTCACCCCTCCACTTT. Its translation is CASSVGQGSSYNSPLHF.

The chain combines TRBV28 with TRBJ1-4; 9 bases are a match to TRBD1. V was pared by 2 bases and J by 3 bases, with 7 bases of the junction left unmatched. The CDR3 runs to 17 residues. The germline gives CDR1 MDHEN, CDR2 SYDVKM. CDR3 in DNA: TGTGCCAGCAGTTTACCACAGGGGGCCGTAGCTAATGAAAAACTGTTTTTT. Amino acids: CASSLPQGAVANEKLFF.

The chain recombines TRBV4-1 with TRBJ2-1, with 11 bases identical to TRBD2. The CDR3 consists of 16 residues. V trimming: 5 bases; J trimming: 2 bases; junction bases outside the gene matches: 5. Looked up from germline, CDR1 is MGHRA and CDR2 is YSYEKL. CDR3 region: CASSRVGLAAYNEQFF. CDR3 DNA: TGCGCCAGCAGCAGGGTGGGACTAGCGGCCTACAATGAGCAGTTCTTC.

The chain joins TRBV5-1 to TRBJ2-7; TRBD2 aligns across 9 bases. Germline V gene lookup returns CDR1 SGHRS and CDR2 YFSETQ. Unmatched junction bases numbered 6, after V lost 5 bases and J lost 3 bases. This CDR3 spans 14 amino acids. The CDR3 loop reads CASRRTSANYEQYF. In nucleotides, the CDR3 is TGCGCCAGCAGGAGGACTAGCGCGAACTACGAGCAGTACTTC. Drawing the rest from reference TRBV5-1 and TRBJ2-7, the complete variable domain is KAGVTQTPRYLIKTRGQQVTLSCSPISGHRSVSWYQQTPGQGLQFLFEYFSETQRNKGNFPGRFSGRQFSNSRSEMNVSTLELGDSALYLCASRRTSANYEQYFGPGTRLTVT.